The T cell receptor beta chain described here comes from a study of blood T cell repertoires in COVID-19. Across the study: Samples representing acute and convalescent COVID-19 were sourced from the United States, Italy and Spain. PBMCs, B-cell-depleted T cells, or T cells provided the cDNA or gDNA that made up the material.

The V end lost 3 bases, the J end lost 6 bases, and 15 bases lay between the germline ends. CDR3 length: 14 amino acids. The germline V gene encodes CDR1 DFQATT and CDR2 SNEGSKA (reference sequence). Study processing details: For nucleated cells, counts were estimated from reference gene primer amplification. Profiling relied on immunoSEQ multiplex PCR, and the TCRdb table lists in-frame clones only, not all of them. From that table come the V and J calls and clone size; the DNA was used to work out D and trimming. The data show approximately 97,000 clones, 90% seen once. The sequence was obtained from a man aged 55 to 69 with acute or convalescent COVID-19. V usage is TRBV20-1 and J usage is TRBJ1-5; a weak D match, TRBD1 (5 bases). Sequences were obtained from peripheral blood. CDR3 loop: CSASYSGGGQPQHF. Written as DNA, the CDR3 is TGCAGTGCTAGTTATTCCGGGGGTGGTCAGCCCCAGCATTTT.